This T cell receptor beta chain is drawn from a study of T cells in Graves' hyperthyroidism and ophthalmopathy. TCR beta CDR3 regions were amplified from RNA. The HTBI primer set served for first-round RT-PCR of the TCR CDR3. Each CDR3 protein is one row after TCRdb ran MiXCR on the multiplex PCR reads. The data show around 500,000 distinct CDR3 sequences, 12% to 15% seen once. Trimming shortened V by 5 bases and J by 3 bases, and 12 bases separated the two germline ends. This CDR3 contains 14 residues. From germline, CDR1 is LNHDA and CDR2 SQIVND (reference sequence). Sequenced material: blood. This TCR derives from a woman in her thirties or forties with Graves' hyperthyroidism. This chain connects TRBV19 to TRBJ2-3; D tentatively fits TRBD1 or TRBD2 (6 bases each). Here the CDR3 reads CASSRKGGTDTQYF. The DNA for the CDR3 is TGTGCCAGTAGTCGTAAAGGGGGGACAGATACGCAGTATTTT.